This T cell receptor beta chain was recovered during a study of OX40 agonist ivuxolimab in advanced cancers. The germline gives CDR1 SGHNT, CDR2 YENEEA. The CDR3 runs to 14 residues. V was clipped by 5 bases and J by 5 bases; unmatched bases: 6. Sequenced by immunoSEQ multiplex PCR; TCRdb stores in-frame clones only, minus some. The table lists more than 40,000 clones, around nine tenths of them singletons. The chain employs TRBV11-3 and TRBJ2-7; 10 bases agree with TRBD1. The source of this sequence is an adult with an advanced solid tumor such as melanoma, head and neck, liver or kidney cancer. The sample consisted of CD4+ or CD8+ T cells sorted from blood, taken in a trial of the OX40 agonist ivuxolimab. The CDR3 loop is CASSRRDRGDEQYF. The CDR3 nucleotides read TGTGCCAGCAGCCGCCGGGACAGGGGCGACGAGCAGTACTTC.